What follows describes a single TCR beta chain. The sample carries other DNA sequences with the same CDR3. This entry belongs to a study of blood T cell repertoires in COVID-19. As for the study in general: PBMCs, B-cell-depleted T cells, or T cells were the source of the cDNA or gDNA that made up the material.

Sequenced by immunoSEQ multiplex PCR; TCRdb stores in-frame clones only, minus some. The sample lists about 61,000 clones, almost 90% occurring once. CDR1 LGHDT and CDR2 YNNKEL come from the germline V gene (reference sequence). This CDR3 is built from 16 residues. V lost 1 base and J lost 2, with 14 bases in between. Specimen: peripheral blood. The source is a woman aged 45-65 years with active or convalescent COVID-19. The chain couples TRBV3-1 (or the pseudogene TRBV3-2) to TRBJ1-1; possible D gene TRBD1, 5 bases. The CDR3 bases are TGTGCCAGCAGCCAAGGGAGGACGGGGGGAAACACTGAAGCTTTCTTT. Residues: CASSQGRTGGNTEAFF.